This entry lists 10 T cell receptor beta chains sequenced from one sample in a study of shared clonotypes between healthy human individuals. Clones were sequenced by immunoSEQ multiplex PCR, and TCRdb holds only the in-frame ones, with some missing. Here the sample spans about 1.9 million clones, 85% to 95% being singletons. Naive-designated CD8 cells lacked CD45RO, were positively enriched for CCR7, and omitted terminally differentiated effector memory CD45RA+ cells. Source material: naive CD8+ T cells from PBMCs. The receptors shown here come from a man aged 18 to 35 in good health. Some clones in this sample may be carry-over from other donors' samples.

The CDR3 DNA reads as TGTGCCAGCAGCTTGCAGGAGGACTACGAGCAGTACTTC. Amino acids: CASSLQEDYEQYF. The V call is TRBV11-2, the J call TRBJ2-7; TRBD2 might be the D (5 bases). Germline V gene lookup returns CDR1 SGHAT and CDR2 FQNNGV. V lost 3 bases and J lost 3, with 9 bases in between. The CDR3 runs to 13 residues.

The chain couples TRBV7-8 to TRBJ2-5, with D perhaps matching TRBD2 (5 bases). The germline V gene has CDR1 SGHVS and CDR2 FQNEAQ. This CDR3 has 16 amino acids. The ends were cut back, 4 bases at V and 4 bases at J, with 19 bases in the middle. The CDR3 reads CASSSQVGSGLETQYF. The CDR3 DNA follows: TGTGCCAGCAGCTCACAAGTAGGGAGTGGACTAGAGACCCAGTACTTC.

In this sample, this clone turned up once. The chain has TRBV7-2 and TRBJ1-6; D unclear. V lost 5 bases and J lost 10, with 12 bases in between. This CDR3 is 13 amino acids long. Germline V gene sequence: CDR1 SGHTA, CDR2 FQGNSA. CDR3 sequence (DNA): TGTGCCAGCAGCGCAGGCTCGAAATCACCCCTCCACTTT. Translation gives CASSAGSKSPLHF.

The chain carries TRBV28 and TRBJ2-4; D is possibly TRBD2 (6 bases). The germline gives CDR1 MDHEN, CDR2 SYDVKM. V was clipped by 4 bases and J by 4 bases, with 14 bases between them. The CDR3 is 15 amino acids. The CDR3 sequence: CASSSPWGVKNIQYF. The DNA for the CDR3 is TGTGCCAGCAGTTCCCCTTGGGGGGTAAAAAACATTCAGTACTTC.

The rearrangement links TRBV13 to TRBJ2-7; D may be TRBD1 or TRBD2 (5 bases each). Germline V gene sequence: CDR1 PRHDT, CDR2 FYEKMQ (reference sequence). Trimming removed 5 bases from V and 0 bases from J, with 14 bases in between. This CDR3 comprises 15 residues. This chain's CDR3 is CASSRSGTASYEQYF. CDR3 bases: TGTGCCAGCAGCCGCTCCGGGACGGCCTCCTACGAGCAGTACTTC. Supplemented by reference TRBV13 and TRBJ2-7, the full variable domain reads AAGVIQSPRHLIKEKRETATLKCYPIPRHDTVYWYQQGPGQDPQFLISFYEKMQSDKGSIPDRFSAQQFSDYHSELNMSSLELGDSALYFCASSRSGTASYEQYFGPGTRLTVT.

Only one count was recorded for this clone. Other DNA sequences within the sample encode an identical CDR3. The chain links TRBV19 to TRBJ2-7; perhaps TRBD2 as D (5 bases). The ends were cut back, 3 bases at V and 2 bases at J, with 11 bases in the middle. The CDR3 extends over 14 amino acids. Germline CDR1 LNHDA, CDR2 SQIVND (reference sequence). The CDR3 protein is CASSIGGNPYEQYF. Written as DNA, the CDR3 is TGTGCCAGTAGTATTGGAGGAAACCCCTACGAGCAGTACTTC.

The chain couples TRBV13 to TRBJ1-1, with 7 bases identical to TRBD1. V was clipped by 3 bases and J by 3 bases; unmatched bases: 10. CDR1 and CDR2 from the germline V gene are PRHDT and FYEKMQ (reference sequence). The CDR3 has 16 residues. Here the CDR3 reads CASSLGMDRSYTEAFF. In DNA form, the CDR3 reads TGTGCCAGCAGCTTGGGTATGGACAGGAGTTACACTGAAGCTTTCTTT.

The chain employs TRBV29-1 and TRBJ2-3; D gene uncertain. V was shortened by 4 bases and J by 8 bases, with 10 bases between the two germline ends. The CDR3 sequence is 11 residues long. CDR1 is SQVTM, CDR2 ANQGSEA, per germline. The CDR3 nucleotides read TGCAGCGTTGTAGCAGCCGGTACGCAGTATTTT. It translates to CSVVAAGTQYF.

This chain links TRBV28 with TRBJ2-2; TRBD2 agrees at 8 bases. This CDR3 region has 16 residues. Trimming cost V 3 bases and J 1 base; bases outside gene matches: 4. Germline values: CDR1 MDHEN, CDR2 SYDVKM. The CDR3 region is CASSFLTSENTGELFF. The CDR3, as DNA: TGTGCCAGCAGTTTCTTGACTAGCGAGAACACCGGGGAGCTGTTTTTT.

The V call is TRBV29-1, the J call TRBJ2-1; tentative D call: TRBD1 (6 bases). This CDR3 has 15 residues. V was trimmed by 4 bases and J by 0 bases, leaving 13 bases between them. Germline CDR1 SQVTM, CDR2 ANQGSEA. This CDR3 is CSVVDRTYSYNEQFF. CDR3 bases: TGCAGCGTTGTGGACAGAACCTACTCCTACAATGAGCAGTTCTTC.